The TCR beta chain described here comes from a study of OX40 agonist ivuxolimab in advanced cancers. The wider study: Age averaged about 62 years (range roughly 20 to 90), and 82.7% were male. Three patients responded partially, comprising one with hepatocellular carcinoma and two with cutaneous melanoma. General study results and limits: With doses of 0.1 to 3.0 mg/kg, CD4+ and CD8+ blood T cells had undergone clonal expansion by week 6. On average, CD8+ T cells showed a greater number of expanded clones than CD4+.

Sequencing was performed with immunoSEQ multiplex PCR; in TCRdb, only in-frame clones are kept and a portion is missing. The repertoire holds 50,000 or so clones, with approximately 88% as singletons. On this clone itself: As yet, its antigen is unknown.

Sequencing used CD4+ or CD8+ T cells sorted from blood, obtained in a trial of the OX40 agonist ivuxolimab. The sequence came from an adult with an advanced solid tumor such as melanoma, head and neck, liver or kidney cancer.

The CDR3 protein is CASSLGLGTSYNEQFF. The CDR3 bases are TGTGCCAGCAGCTTGGGACTCGGGACCTCCTACAATGAGCAGTTCTTC. J is TRBJ2-1 and V is TRBV11-2; a possible D gene is TRBD2 (6 bases). From germline, CDR1 is SGHAT and CDR2 FQNNGV. There are 16 residues in the CDR3. Trimming stripped 3 bases from V and 0 bases from J, with 12 bases between.